Below, 20 T cell receptor beta chains from the same sample are listed, as sequenced in a study of regulatory T cells in long-lasting Graves disease. Construction of the TCR beta libraries employed iRepertoire HTBI primers in conjunction with Arm-PCR of CDR3 regions. TCRdb called the multiplex PCR reads again in MiXCR, with one record for every CDR3 protein. The table has 350,000 to 500,000 distinct CDR3 sequences, about 14% seen once. Time point in this sample: newly diagnosed GD, antithyroid drugs for less than 3 months. The TCR library was made from RNA extracted from PBMCs. The same sample was also studied in work on T cells in Graves' hyperthyroidism and ophthalmopathy.

This sample comprised peripheral blood mononuclear cells (PBMCs), obtained at new diagnosis, from a patient treated with antithyroid drugs. Receptor source: a woman in her forties or fifties with Graves disease.

This clonotype has a handful of counts. This rearrangement joins TRBV10-2 to TRBJ1-5; 7 bases match TRBD1. J gave up 5 bases and V 4 bases, and 8 bases lay outside the gene matches. The V gene's germline CDR1 is WSHSY and CDR2 SAAADI. The CDR3 is made up of 15 amino acids. CDR3 loop: CASSGPTGLYQPQHF. The DNA for the CDR3 is TGCGCCAGCAGTGGACCGACAGGGTTATATCAGCCCCAGCATTTT.

This clonotype was seen more than once but under ten times. V gene TRBV20-1 combines with J gene TRBJ1-1, with no clear D. The CDR3 totals 11 residues. Germline values: CDR1 DFQATT, CDR2 SNEGSKA (reference sequence). V lost 5 bases to trimming and J lost 11 bases, with 15 bases between them. In nucleotides, the CDR3 is TGCAGTGCTTTCGGGCCCCCTGCGGCTTTCTTT. The encoded protein is CSAFGPPAAFF.

Ten or more counts support this clonotype. V gene TRBV28 combines with J gene TRBJ2-1, with 10 nucleotides matching TRBD2. CDR1 MDHEN and CDR2 SYDVKM come from the germline V gene. This CDR3 is 13 amino acids long. Trimming took 7 bases from V and 7 from J; bases not matched to a gene: 4. The DNA of the CDR3 is TGTGCCAGCACTAGCGGGAGAATAAATGAGCAGTTCTTC. This codes for CASTSGRINEQFF.

This clonotype was observed many times. V is TRBV29-1 and J is TRBJ2-1, with 9 bases lining up with TRBD2. V dropped 4 bases and J dropped 3; count of bases not matched to a gene: 10. This CDR3 is built from 16 residues. CDR1 is SQVTM, CDR2 ANQGSEA, per germline. CDR3 loop: CSVAGTSSQGYNEQFF. DNA for the CDR3: TGCAGCGTTGCGGGGACTAGCTCCCAAGGCTACAATGAGCAGTTCTTC.

The chain employs TRBV6-5 and TRBJ1-6; unclear D gene. CDR3 length: 16 amino acids. Per germline, CDR1 MNHEY and CDR2 SVGAGI. The V end lost 0 bases, the J end lost 5 bases, and 11 bases lay between the germline ends. The CDR3 sequence is CASSYSGPDHNSPLHF. In DNA, the CDR3 is TGTGCCAGCAGTTACTCTGGCCCCGATCATAATTCACCCCTCCACTTT.

Only a few counts were recorded for this clonotype. The chain joins TRBV4-1 to TRBJ2-1; D possibly corresponds to TRBD1 (6 bases). Trimming shortened V by 0 bases and J by 15 bases, and 12 bases separated the two germline ends. The CDR3 length is 12 residues. Germline CDR1 and CDR2: MGHRA and YSYEKL. CDR3 bases: TGCGCCAGCAGCCAAGAGACAGGCCGCCGGTTCTTC. The encoded protein is CASSQETGRRFF.

This clonotype was seen repeatedly, ten times or more. The chain has TRBV7-3 and TRBJ1-2; a weak D match, TRBD1 (5 bases). Germline values: CDR1 SGHTA, CDR2 FQGTGA. V lost 11 bases and J lost 6, with 10 bases in between. The CDR3 covers 10 residues. The CDR3 nucleotides read TGTGCCGGCGGGGGGAATGGCTACACCTTC. Translation: CAGGGNGYTF.

This clonotype was seen many times. The CDR3: CASSLLLRTYNEQFF. The CDR3 DNA is TGTGCCAGCAGTTTGTTATTGCGAACCTACAATGAGCAGTTCTTC. The rearrangement links TRBV28 to TRBJ2-1, with no clear D. Germline V CDR1 and CDR2: MDHEN, SYDVKM. V shed 3 bases and J shed 2 bases, with 11 bases lying between them. The CDR3 contains 15 residues. Full variable domain (rest looked up from reference TRBV28 and TRBJ2-1): DVKVTQSSRYLVKRTGEKVFLECVQDMDHENMFWYRQDPGLGLRLIYFSYDVKMKEKGDIPEGYSVSREKKERFSLILESASTNQTSMYLCASSLLLRTYNEQFFGPGTRLTVL.

This clonotype was counted at least ten times. The chain employs TRBV18 and TRBJ2-3, with a possible D match to TRBD1 (5 bases). The CDR3 length is 15 residues. Germline V gene sequence: CDR1 KGHSH, CDR2 LQKENI. V lost 5 bases to trimming and J lost 0 bases, with 12 bases between them. CDR3 sequence reads: CASSGAHTSTDTQYF. The CDR3 region has the DNA TGTGCCAGCTCAGGGGCACATACTAGCACAGATACGCAGTATTTT.

This clonotype appeared many times. In DNA form, the CDR3 reads TGCGCCAGCAGCCGGATTGTAGGCAATGAGCAGTTCTTC. Amino acid sequence: CASSRIVGNEQFF. The rearrangement joins TRBV5-1 to TRBJ2-1; no firm D call. This CDR3 spans 13 amino acids. Germline V gene sequence: CDR1 SGHRS, CDR2 YFSETQ. V lost 4 bases and J 6 bases, leaving 11 bases between the germline ends.

V is TRBV19 and J is TRBJ2-2; weak D call: TRBD2 (6 bases). Per the germline V gene, CDR1 is LNHDA and CDR2 is SQIVND (reference sequence). The V end was cut by 7 bases, the J end by 6 bases, with 15 bases between. The CDR3 consists of 14 residues. CDR3 loop: CASIGGAGPGELFF. DNA of the CDR3: TGTGCCAGTATTGGAGGGGCGGGTCCCGGGGAGCTGTTTTTT.

This clonotype was seen ten or more times. The genes are TRBV28 and TRBJ1-1; D remains ambiguous. CDR3 length equals 13 residues. V was cut by 7 bases and J by 2 bases, with 11 bases left in between. The germline V gene has CDR1 MDHEN and CDR2 SYDVKM. CDR3 sequence reads: CASISRFNTEAFF. The CDR3 DNA reads TGTGCCAGCATCTCTCGGTTTAACACTGAAGCTTTCTTT.

In this sample, this clonotype turned up many times. The chain is built from TRBV18 and TRBJ1-4, with D unresolved. The V gene's germline CDR1 is KGHSH and CDR2 LQKENI. The CDR3 length is 15 residues. With 3 bases removed from V and 6 bases from J, the gap between germline ends came to 14 bases. The CDR3 sequence: CASSPTQSEYEKLFF. Here the CDR3 DNA reads TGTGCCAGCTCACCGACACAGAGTGAATATGAAAAACTGTTTTTT. Drawing the rest from reference TRBV18 and TRBJ1-4, the complete variable domain is NAGVMQNPRHLVRRRGQEARLRCSPMKGHSHVYWYRQLPEEGLKFMVYLQKENIIDESGMPKERFSAEFPKEGPSILRIQQVVRGDSAAYFCASSPTQSEYEKLFFGSGTQLSVL.

This clonotype has a handful of counts. The chain recombines TRBV20-1 with TRBJ2-5; the D gene is possibly TRBD1 (6 bases). Per the germline V gene, CDR1 is DFQATT and CDR2 is SNEGSKA (reference sequence). V lost 7 bases and J 4 bases, leaving 13 bases between the germline ends. This CDR3 is 12 amino acids long. The CDR3 coding sequence is TGCAGTGTCACGGGCAGGGGAGAGACCCAGTACTTC. Its translation is CSVTGRGETQYF.

The V gene is TRBV20-1, the J gene TRBJ2-1; TRBD2 agrees at 7 bases. The germline gives CDR1 DFQATT, CDR2 SNEGSKA (reference sequence). This CDR3 region has 13 residues. V shed 8 bases and J 4 bases; nucleotides not matched to a gene: 8. For the CDR3, the DNA is TGCAGTATCCGGGACTACCGATACAATGAGCAGTTCTTC. Translated, it gives CSIRDYRYNEQFF.

This chain links TRBV6-2 or TRBV6-3 with TRBJ2-1; D might be TRBD1 (6 bases). Trimming cost V 8 bases and J 5 bases, with 13 bases left between them. CDR1 and CDR2 from the germline V gene are MNHEY and SVGEGT. The CDR3 is 13 amino acids. The CDR3: CASWTVTHNEQFF. The CDR3 DNA is TGTGCCAGCTGGACAGTTACCCACAATGAGCAGTTCTTC.

This chain links TRBV5-1 with TRBJ1-5; possible D gene TRBD1, 6 bases. V dropped 0 bases and J dropped 4 bases, with 17 bases sitting between them. The CDR3 contains 17 residues. Germline lookup yields CDR1 SGHRS and CDR2 YFSETQ. DNA of the CDR3: TGCGCCAGCAGCTTGGGGACCGGGACAAAAGAGAATCAGCCCCAGCATTTT. Protein: CASSLGTGTKENQPQHF.

V and J are TRBV28 and TRBJ2-1; 11 nucleotides match TRBD1. This CDR3 is built from 15 residues. CDR1 is MDHEN, CDR2 SYDVKM, per germline. Trimming cost V 6 bases and J 8 bases; bases outside gene matches: 9. The CDR3 DNA reads as TGTGCCAGCAGCCGCGGACAGGGGGCGCGGGATGAGCAGTTCTTC. Protein sequence: CASSRGQGARDEQFF. Full variable domain (missing parts from reference TRBV28 and TRBJ2-1): DVKVTQSSRYLVKRTGEKVFLECVQDMDHENMFWYRQDPGLGLRLIYFSYDVKMKEKGDIPEGYSVSREKKERFSLILESASTNQTSMYLCASSRGQGARDEQFFGPGTRLTVL.

The rearrangement uses TRBV13 and TRBJ2-7; 8 positions agree with TRBD2. This CDR3 comprises 15 residues. Germline CDR1 PRHDT, CDR2 FYEKMQ (reference sequence). With 6 bases clipped from V and 0 bases from J, the junction kept 7 bases outside the gene matches. In DNA, the CDR3 is TGTGCCAGCAGTTACAGCGGGAGTATCTCCTACGAGCAGTACTTC. Encoded protein: CASSYSGSISYEQYF.

In this sample, this clonotype turned up many times. The J gene is TRBJ1-4, the V gene TRBV2, with 7 bases lining up with TRBD1. V trimming: 5 bases; J trimming: 0 bases; junction bases outside the gene matches: 9. CDR3 length: 17 amino acids. Germline CDR1 and CDR2: SNHLY and FYNNEI. The CDR3 is CASSQGDSLATNEKLFF. DNA for the CDR3: TGTGCCAGCAGTCAGGGGGACAGCCTTGCAACTAATGAAAAACTGTTTTTT.